These T cell receptor beta chains were read from a single sample in a study of blood T cell repertoires in COVID-19. Using immunoSEQ multiplex PCR, the repertoire was profiled, and TCRdb retains in-frame clones only, with some absent. The repertoire holds around 120,000 clones, around 63% seen once, with approximately 2.3% in the top ten. Input material: peripheral blood. The receptor set was obtained from a woman between 65 and 79 years old with acute or convalescent COVID-19. The CDR3 runs from the conserved cysteine through the conserved F or W. D genes are given only for firm matches. The size entry is marked missing in some rows and otherwise reads once, few, many or a size class.

CDR3aa: CASSQGRGTEAFF; CDR3nt: TGTGCCAGCAGTCAGGGGAGGGGGACTGAAGCTTTCTTT; d_gene: .; v_gene: TRBV6-5; abundance: few; j_gene: TRBJ1-1
CDR3aa: CASSPGTGNTEAFF; CDR3nt: TGTGCCAGCAGCCCTGGGACAGGCAACACTGAAGCTTTCTTT; d_gene: TRBD1; v_gene: TRBV5-8; abundance: .; j_gene: TRBJ1-1
CDR3aa: CASSFPTPGPYGYTF; CDR3nt: TGTGCCAGCAGCTTCCCCACCCCAGGGCCCTATGGCTACACCTTC; d_gene: .; v_gene: TRBV5-4; abundance: .; j_gene: TRBJ1-2
CDR3aa: CASSVVSGAEAFF; CDR3nt: TGTGCCAGCAGCGTAGTGTCAGGCGCTGAAGCTTTCTTT; d_gene: .; v_gene: TRBV9; abundance: .; j_gene: TRBJ1-1
CDR3aa: CASSPTTRGGNQPQHF; CDR3nt: TGTGCCAGCTCACCTACGACAAGGGGTGGCAATCAGCCCCAGCATTTT; d_gene: .; v_gene: TRBV18; abundance: .; j_gene: TRBJ1-5
CDR3aa: CASSLSPSSSYNEQFF; CDR3nt: TGCGCCAGCAGCTTGTCCCCTTCTAGCTCCTACAATGAGCAGTTCTTC; d_gene: .; v_gene: TRBV5-1; abundance: once; j_gene: TRBJ2-1
CDR3aa: CASTRSGVGTQYF; CDR3nt: TGTGCCAGCACCAGGTCAGGGGTGGGTACGCAGTATTTT; d_gene: .; v_gene: TRBV12-3/TRBV12-4; abundance: .; j_gene: TRBJ2-3
CDR3aa: CASSPNYIAKNIQYF; CDR3nt: TGTGCCAGCAGCCCAAACTACATAGCCAAAAACATTCAGTACTTC; d_gene: .; v_gene: TRBV28; abundance: .; j_gene: TRBJ2-4
CDR3aa: CASSARTGTVNTEAFF; CDR3nt: TGCGCCAGCAGCGCGCGGACCGGGACAGTTAACACTGAAGCTTTCTTT; d_gene: TRBD1; v_gene: TRBV5-1; abundance: .; j_gene: TRBJ1-1
CDR3aa: CATEQGARGYTF; CDR3nt: TGTGCCACTGAACAGGGGGCGCGGGGCTACACCTTC; d_gene: TRBD1; v_gene: TRBV19; abundance: .; j_gene: TRBJ1-2
CDR3aa: CASSPGQGIYGYTF; CDR3nt: TGTGCCAGTAGTCCGGGACAGGGGATCTATGGCTACACCTTC; d_gene: TRBD1; v_gene: TRBV19; abundance: .; j_gene: TRBJ1-2
CDR3aa: CAIMDTGGVVEQFF; CDR3nt: TGTGCCATCATGGATACAGGGGGAGTAGTGGAGCAGTTCTTC; d_gene: TRBD1; v_gene: TRBV10-3; abundance: .; j_gene: TRBJ2-1
CDR3aa: CASGVYRDRGTLNEKLFF; CDR3nt: TGTGCCAGCGGAGTGTACCGGGACAGGGGAACCCTTAATGAAAAACTGTTTTTT; d_gene: .; v_gene: TRBV21-1; abundance: few; j_gene: TRBJ1-4
CDR3aa: CASVSGGETQYF; CDR3nt: TGTGCCAGCGTTAGCGGGGGAGAGACCCAGTACTTC; d_gene: TRBD2; v_gene: TRBV2; abundance: .; j_gene: TRBJ2-5
CDR3aa: CASSQGLANNEQFF; CDR3nt: TGCGCCAGCAGCCAAGGACTAGCGAACAATGAGCAGTTCTTC; d_gene: TRBD2; v_gene: TRBV4-1; abundance: .; j_gene: TRBJ2-1
CDR3aa: CSVEKSGKANEQFF; CDR3nt: TGCAGCGTTGAAAAAAGCGGGAAGGCGAATGAGCAGTTCTTC; d_gene: TRBD2; v_gene: TRBV29-1; abundance: .; j_gene: TRBJ2-1